Listed below are T cell receptor beta chains from one sample, sequenced in a study of cytomegalovirus exposure and HLA in healthy donors. Clones were read by immunoSEQ multiplex PCR, and TCRdb kept only the in-frame ones, dropping some. The profile shows tens of thousands of clones, approximately 93% of them singletons. Sequenced material: PBMCs. These receptors were collected from a young woman in good health and CMV-seronegative. Each CDR3 is given with its conserved first and last residue. A D gene is named only where the DNA matches it firmly. The size of a clone is reported for some rows only, either as once, few or many, or as a class for expanded clones.

j_gene: TRBJ1-1; d_gene: NA; abundance: NA; v_gene: TRBV28; CDR3nt: TGTGCCAGCAGTTCATCCTCAGGGCGAGGTGAAGCTTTCTTT; CDR3aa: CASSSSSGRGEAFF
j_gene: TRBJ1-5; d_gene: NA; abundance: NA; v_gene: TRBV4-1; CDR3nt: TGCGCCAGCAGCCAGAGTCCTTATAGCAATCAGCCCCAGCATTTT; CDR3aa: CASSQSPYSNQPQHF
j_gene: TRBJ2-1; d_gene: TRBD2; abundance: few; v_gene: TRBV6-4; CDR3nt: TGTGCCAGCAGTGAAGAAGCGGGAGACAGAGATGAGCAGTTCTTC; CDR3aa: CASSEEAGDRDEQFF
j_gene: TRBJ2-7; d_gene: NA; abundance: few; v_gene: TRBV7-8; CDR3nt: TGTGCCAGCAGCTTAGTTCGGACAGCAGACGAGCAGTACTTC; CDR3aa: CASSLVRTADEQYF
j_gene: TRBJ2-7; d_gene: TRBD2; abundance: once; v_gene: TRBV6-6; CDR3nt: TGTGCCAGCACCCTCTCGGGGGGGCATTACGAGCAGTACTTC; CDR3aa: CASTLSGGHYEQYF
j_gene: TRBJ2-1; d_gene: TRBD2; abundance: NA; v_gene: TRBV5-1; CDR3nt: TGCGCCAGCAGACCCCGGACTAGCGGGAACAATGAGCAGTTCTTC; CDR3aa: CASRPRTSGNNEQFF
j_gene: TRBJ1-2; d_gene: NA; abundance: NA; v_gene: TRBV19; CDR3nt: TGTGCCAGTAGTATCCGTAACAGGGACTATGGCTACACCTTC; CDR3aa: CASSIRNRDYGYTF
j_gene: TRBJ2-3; d_gene: TRBD2; abundance: NA; v_gene: TRBV7-2; CDR3nt: TGTGCCAGCAGCTTAGACTCTAGCGGGAGCACAGATACGCAGTATTTT; CDR3aa: CASSLDSSGSTDTQYF
j_gene: TRBJ1-1; d_gene: NA; abundance: NA; v_gene: TRBV7-2; CDR3nt: TGTGCCAGCAGCTTGACAGACACTGAAGCTTTCTTT; CDR3aa: CASSLTDTEAFF
j_gene: TRBJ1-1; d_gene: TRBD1; abundance: NA; v_gene: TRBV25-1; CDR3nt: TGTGCCAGCAGGGGGATTCCCATCAGGGGGCTCACCTCCCCTGAAGCTTTCTTT; CDR3aa: CASRGIPIRGLTSPEAFF
j_gene: TRBJ2-7; d_gene: NA; abundance: NA; v_gene: TRBV25-1; CDR3nt: TGTGCCAGCAGTGAGGGAATAAGGCGGAGCGGCGAGCAGTACTTC; CDR3aa: CASSEGIRRSGEQYF
j_gene: TRBJ2-1; d_gene: TRBD2; abundance: NA; v_gene: TRBV11-2; CDR3nt: TGTGCCAGCAGCTTTTCGGTAGCGGGGATTAAGAATGAGCAGTTCTTC; CDR3aa: CASSFSVAGIKNEQFF
j_gene: TRBJ1-1; d_gene: NA; abundance: NA; v_gene: TRBV5-1; CDR3nt: TGCGCCAGCAGCTTGGCCGAGGGCGGGAACACTGAAGCTTTCTTT; CDR3aa: CASSLAEGGNTEAFF
j_gene: TRBJ2-2; d_gene: NA; abundance: NA; v_gene: TRBV11-2; CDR3nt: TGTGCCAGCACCCTCGACAGAAACGGGGAGCTGTTTTTT; CDR3aa: CASTLDRNGELFF
j_gene: TRBJ2-6; d_gene: TRBD1; abundance: NA; v_gene: TRBV5-1; CDR3nt: TGCGCCAGCAGCCTCGGACAGGGCCTGCTCGGGGCCAACGTCCTGACTTTC; CDR3aa: CASSLGQGLLGANVLTF
j_gene: TRBJ2-1; d_gene: NA; abundance: NA; v_gene: TRBV2; CDR3nt: TGTGCCAGCAGGGGGGGGCCGGGATCGGTGCAGTTCTTC; CDR3aa: CASRGGPGSVQFF
j_gene: TRBJ2-2; d_gene: NA; abundance: NA; v_gene: TRBV16; CDR3nt: TGTGCCAGCAGCCAATCCCTCAGGACCGGGGAGCTGTTTTTT; CDR3aa: CASSQSLRTGELFF
j_gene: TRBJ2-2; d_gene: TRBD1; abundance: NA; v_gene: TRBV7-9; CDR3nt: TGTGCCAGCAGCTTAGCCGGGACAGGGAACACCGGGGAGCTGTTTTTT; CDR3aa: CASSLAGTGNTGELFF
j_gene: TRBJ1-4; d_gene: TRBD1; abundance: NA; v_gene: TRBV28; CDR3nt: TGTGCCAGCACCAATTTGGTCGGGACAGAGGTCGCTAATGAAAAACTGTTTTTT; CDR3aa: CASTNLVGTEVANEKLFF
j_gene: TRBJ2-1; d_gene: NA; abundance: NA; v_gene: TRBV7-8; CDR3nt: TGTGCCAGCAGCTCCGGGCGGGGACCGAATGAGCAGTTCTTC; CDR3aa: CASSSGRGPNEQFF
j_gene: TRBJ2-3; d_gene: NA; abundance: NA; v_gene: TRBV28; CDR3nt: TGTGCCAGCAGTTTACCCAGAGATACGCAGTATTTT; CDR3aa: CASSLPRDTQYF
j_gene: TRBJ2-5; d_gene: TRBD2; abundance: few; v_gene: TRBV6-4; CDR3nt: TGTGCCAGCAGTTCTCAAGCGGGAGACTCAGAGACCCAGTACTTC; CDR3aa: CASSSQAGDSETQYF
j_gene: TRBJ1-3; d_gene: TRBD1; abundance: NA; v_gene: TRBV7-8; CDR3nt: TGTGCCAGCAGCAAAGGACAGGGTGCCAAATTAAACACCATATATTTT; CDR3aa: CASSKGQGAKLNTIYF
j_gene: TRBJ1-1; d_gene: NA; abundance: NA; v_gene: TRBV18; CDR3nt: TGTGCCAGCTCACCGCCAAGCGGGGTTGCTGAAGCTTTCTTT; CDR3aa: CASSPPSGVAEAFF
j_gene: TRBJ1-2; d_gene: TRBD1; abundance: NA; v_gene: TRBV7-3; CDR3nt: TGTGCCAGCAGCCGGGACAGCAAGTATGGCTACACCTTC; CDR3aa: CASSRDSKYGYTF
j_gene: TRBJ1-5; d_gene: NA; abundance: NA; v_gene: TRBV5-6; CDR3nt: TGTGCCAGCAGCACCCGACACGGGAAGAAGAGCGGACAGCCCCAGCATTTT; CDR3aa: CASSTRHGKKSGQPQHF
j_gene: TRBJ1-2; d_gene: NA; abundance: NA; v_gene: TRBV2; CDR3nt: TGTGCCAGCACCGGGGCGGGGGATTTTTTCTATGGCTACACCTTC; CDR3aa: CASTGAGDFFYGYTF
j_gene: TRBJ2-1; d_gene: TRBD2; abundance: NA; v_gene: TRBV29-1; CDR3nt: TGCAGCAACGAGCGGGGGAACTCCTACAATGAGCAGTTCTTC; CDR3aa: CSNERGNSYNEQFF
j_gene: TRBJ2-7; d_gene: NA; abundance: NA; v_gene: TRBV11-2; CDR3nt: TGTGCCAGCAGCTCACAGGGTTCCTACGAGCAGTACTTC; CDR3aa: CASSSQGSYEQYF
j_gene: TRBJ2-7; d_gene: NA; abundance: NA; v_gene: TRBV19; CDR3nt: TGTGCCAGTAGTATGAATGGCAGGCCCACCTACGAGCAGTACTTC; CDR3aa: CASSMNGRPTYEQYF
j_gene: TRBJ2-7; d_gene: TRBD2; abundance: NA; v_gene: TRBV6-1; CDR3nt: TGTGCCAGCAGTGAAGGACTAGCGGGAGACGAGCAGTACTTC; CDR3aa: CASSEGLAGDEQYF
j_gene: TRBJ2-2; d_gene: TRBD2; abundance: NA; v_gene: TRBV19; CDR3nt: TGTGCCAGTAGTACGGGGGGAAGGAACACCGGGGAGCTGTTTTTT; CDR3aa: CASSTGGRNTGELFF
j_gene: TRBJ1-2; d_gene: NA; abundance: NA; v_gene: TRBV18; CDR3nt: TGTGCCAGCTCACCTCAGGAGGGAGAAAGCTATGGCTACACCTTC; CDR3aa: CASSPQEGESYGYTF
j_gene: TRBJ2-1; d_gene: NA; abundance: NA; v_gene: TRBV28; CDR3nt: TGTGCCAGCAGTTTGCGTCTAGCGAATGAGCAGTTCTTC; CDR3aa: CASSLRLANEQFF
j_gene: TRBJ1-1; d_gene: NA; abundance: once; v_gene: TRBV5-1; CDR3nt: TGCGCCAGCAGCACAGGACAGCTTAACACTGAAGCTTTCTTT; CDR3aa: CASSTGQLNTEAFF
j_gene: TRBJ2-5; d_gene: TRBD2; abundance: NA; v_gene: TRBV4-1; CDR3nt: TGCGCCAGCAGCCATCCCGGACTAGCGGGAGGGCCGTGGAAAGAGACCCAGTACTTC; CDR3aa: CASSHPGLAGGPWKETQYF
j_gene: TRBJ1-1; d_gene: NA; abundance: NA; v_gene: TRBV7-9; CDR3nt: TGTGCCAGCAGCCTTACCCTACAGGGCATGAACACTGAAGCTTTCTTT; CDR3aa: CASSLTLQGMNTEAFF
j_gene: TRBJ1-5; d_gene: NA; abundance: few; v_gene: TRBV6-1; CDR3nt: TGTGCCAGCAGTGAAGTTGGGAGTGGCAATCAGCCCCAGCATTTT; CDR3aa: CASSEVGSGNQPQHF
j_gene: TRBJ2-7; d_gene: TRBD2; abundance: NA; v_gene: TRBV6-5; CDR3nt: TGTGCCAGCAGTCAGTTCGGGGAGGGTAGGTACGAGCAGTACTTC; CDR3aa: CASSQFGEGRYEQYF
j_gene: TRBJ1-5; d_gene: TRBD1; abundance: NA; v_gene: TRBV5-1; CDR3nt: TGCGCCAGCAGCTTGGGTTCGGGACAGGGTCGGCCCCAGCATTTT; CDR3aa: CASSLGSGQGRPQHF
j_gene: TRBJ2-3; d_gene: NA; abundance: NA; v_gene: TRBV7-8; CDR3nt: TGTGCCAGCAGCTTATTTGTCCTAGGCACAGATACGCAGTATTTT; CDR3aa: CASSLFVLGTDTQYF
j_gene: TRBJ2-3; d_gene: NA; abundance: once; v_gene: TRBV7-9; CDR3nt: TGTGCCAGCAGACTTAATTTGGATACGCAGTATTTT; CDR3aa: CASRLNLDTQYF
j_gene: TRBJ2-5; d_gene: TRBD1; abundance: NA; v_gene: TRBV5-1; CDR3nt: TGCGCCAGCAGCTTGGCGGGACAGATACAAGAGACCCAGTACTTC; CDR3aa: CASSLAGQIQETQYF
j_gene: TRBJ1-2; d_gene: NA; abundance: NA; v_gene: TRBV7-9; CDR3nt: TGTGCCAGCAGCTTATCGGGAGGGGGTAACTATGGCTACACCTTC; CDR3aa: CASSLSGGGNYGYTF
j_gene: TRBJ2-1; d_gene: NA; abundance: NA; v_gene: TRBV5-5; CDR3nt: TGTGCCAGCAGCTTGGAACGGGTGAGGGGGAGCTCCTACAATGAGCAGTTCTTC; CDR3aa: CASSLERVRGSSYNEQFF
j_gene: TRBJ1-1; d_gene: NA; abundance: NA; v_gene: TRBV29-1; CDR3nt: TGCAGCGTTCGGCGCCAATTACAGTGGGACACTGAAGCTTTCTTT; CDR3aa: CSVRRQLQWDTEAFF
j_gene: TRBJ1-2; d_gene: NA; abundance: NA; v_gene: TRBV27; CDR3nt: TGTGCCAGCAGTTTCGGACAGAACTATGGCTACACCTTC; CDR3aa: CASSFGQNYGYTF
j_gene: TRBJ2-1; d_gene: NA; abundance: NA; v_gene: TRBV29-1; CDR3nt: TGCAGCGTTGAGTTTACGTTTTCGGGCTACAATGAGCAGTTCTTC; CDR3aa: CSVEFTFSGYNEQFF
j_gene: TRBJ2-7; d_gene: TRBD1; abundance: NA; v_gene: TRBV19; CDR3nt: TGTGCCAGTAGCTTCGGACAGGCCTACGAGCAGTACTTC; CDR3aa: CASSFGQAYEQYF
j_gene: TRBJ1-1; d_gene: NA; abundance: NA; v_gene: TRBV23-1; CDR3nt: TGCGCCAGCAGCCTACACAGATTGAACACTGAAGCTTTCTTT; CDR3aa: CASSLHRLNTEAFF
j_gene: TRBJ2-1; d_gene: TRBD1; abundance: NA; v_gene: TRBV28; CDR3nt: TGTGCCAGCAGTGAGGGGGCTAGGAGACGCGTCAATGAGCAGTTCTTC; CDR3aa: CASSEGARRRVNEQFF
j_gene: TRBJ2-7; d_gene: TRBD1; abundance: NA; v_gene: TRBV19; CDR3nt: TGTGCCAGTAGTACCCTGACAGGGGGAAACGAGCAGTACTTC; CDR3aa: CASSTLTGGNEQYF
j_gene: TRBJ2-7; d_gene: TRBD1; abundance: NA; v_gene: TRBV5-4; CDR3nt: TGTGCCAGCAGCAGGGACAGGGACGAGCAGTACTTC; CDR3aa: CASSRDRDEQYF
j_gene: TRBJ1-1; d_gene: NA; abundance: NA; v_gene: TRBV6-4; CDR3nt: TGTGCCAGCAGTGCACAGGGAGATCACACTGAAGCTTTCTTT; CDR3aa: CASSAQGDHTEAFF